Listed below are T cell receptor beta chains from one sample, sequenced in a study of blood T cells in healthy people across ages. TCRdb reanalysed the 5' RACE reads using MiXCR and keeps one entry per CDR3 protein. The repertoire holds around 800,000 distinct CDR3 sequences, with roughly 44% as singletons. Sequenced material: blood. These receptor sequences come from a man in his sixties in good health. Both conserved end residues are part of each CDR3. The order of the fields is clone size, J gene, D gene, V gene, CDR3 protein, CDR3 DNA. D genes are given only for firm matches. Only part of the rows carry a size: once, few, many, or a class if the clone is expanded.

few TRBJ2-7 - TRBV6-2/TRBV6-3 CASTQNAESHYEQYF TGTGCCAGCACCCAAAACGCGGAATCACACTACGAGCAGTACTTC
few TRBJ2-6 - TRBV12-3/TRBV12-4 CASSVSPGANVLTF TGTGCCAGCAGCGTTTCTCCCGGGGCCAACGTCCTGACTTTC
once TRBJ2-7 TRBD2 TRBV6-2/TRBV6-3 CASHLAASSYEQYF TGTGCCAGTCATCTAGCGGCCTCCTCCTACGAGCAGTACTTC
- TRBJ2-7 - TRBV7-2 CASSAGQGNYEQYF TGTGCCAGCAGCGCTGGGCAGGGAAACTACGAGCAGTACTTC
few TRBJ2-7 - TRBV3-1 CASSRYLYEQYF TGTGCCAGCAGCCGTTACCTATACGAGCAGTACTTC
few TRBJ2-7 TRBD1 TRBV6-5 CASTGQRLNSYEQYF TGTGCCAGCACGGGACAGCGATTAAACTCCTACGAGCAGTACTTC
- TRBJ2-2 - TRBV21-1 CASSSRVANTGELFF TGTGCCAGCAGCAGCAGGGTAGCGAACACCGGGGAGCTGTTTTTT
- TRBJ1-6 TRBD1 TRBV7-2 CASSLHGDRRTNNSPLHF TGTGCCAGCAGCCTACACGGGGACAGACGAACGAATAATTCACCCCTCCACTTT
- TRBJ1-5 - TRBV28 CASSYTGTSNQPQHF TGTGCCAGCAGTTATACAGGGACGAGCAATCAGCCCCAGCATTTT
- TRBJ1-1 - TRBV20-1 CSASNSMNTEAFF TGCAGTGCTAGTAACAGCATGAACACTGAAGCTTTCTTT
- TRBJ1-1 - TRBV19 CASRAGTMNTEAFF TGTGCCAGTAGGGCAGGGACCATGAACACTGAAGCTTTCTTT
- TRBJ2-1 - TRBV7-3 CASSLRYYNEQFF TGTGCCAGCAGCTTACGGTATTACAATGAGCAGTTCTTC
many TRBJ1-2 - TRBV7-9 CASSPSRVYGYTF TGTGCCAGCAGCCCCAGTAGGGTTTATGGCTACACCTTC
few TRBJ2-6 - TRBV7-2 CASSLRAQSSGANVLTF TGTGCCAGCAGCTTAAGGGCCCAGAGCTCTGGGGCCAACGTCCTGACTTTC
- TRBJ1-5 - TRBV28 CAIQGFGQPQHF TGTGCCATCCAGGGTTTCGGTCAGCCCCAGCATTTT
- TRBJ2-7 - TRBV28 CASSGLRTEGTYEQYF TGTGCCAGCAGTGGTTTAAGGACTGAGGGAACCTACGAGCAGTACTTC
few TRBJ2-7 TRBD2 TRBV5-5 CASSVLETSGIPYEQYF TGTGCCAGCAGCGTCCTAGAGACTAGCGGTATTCCCTACGAGCAGTACTTC
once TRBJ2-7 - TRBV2 CASSGAVYEQYF TGTGCCAGCAGTGGGGCAGTCTACGAGCAGTACTTC
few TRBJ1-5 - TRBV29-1 CSAPGRDSNQPQHF TGCAGCGCACCCGGCAGGGATAGCAATCAGCCCCAGCATTTT
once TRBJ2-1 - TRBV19 CASSESDDEQFF TGTGCCAGTAGTGAATCCGACGATGAGCAGTTCTTC
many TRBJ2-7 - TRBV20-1 CSALTGSSYEQYF TGCAGTGCTTTAACCGGGAGCTCCTACGAGCAGTACTTC
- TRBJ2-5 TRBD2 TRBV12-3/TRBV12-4 CASSQAGMTQYF TGTGCCAGCAGCCAAGCGGGGATGACCCAGTACTTC
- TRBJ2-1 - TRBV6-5 CASRTRTAIYNEQFF TGTGCCAGCAGAACCAGGACAGCGATTTACAATGAGCAGTTCTTC
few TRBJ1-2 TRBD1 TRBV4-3 CASSRAGTGRGYGYTF TGCGCCAGCAGCCGAGCGGGGACAGGGAGGGGCTATGGCTACACCTTC
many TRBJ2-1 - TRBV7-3 CASSSTGSSYNEQFF TGTGCCAGCAGCTCCACAGGGAGCTCCTACAATGAGCAGTTCTTC
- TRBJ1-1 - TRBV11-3 CASSLSFPRRTEAFF TGTGCCAGCAGCTTATCCTTCCCTAGGAGGACTGAAGCTTTCTTT